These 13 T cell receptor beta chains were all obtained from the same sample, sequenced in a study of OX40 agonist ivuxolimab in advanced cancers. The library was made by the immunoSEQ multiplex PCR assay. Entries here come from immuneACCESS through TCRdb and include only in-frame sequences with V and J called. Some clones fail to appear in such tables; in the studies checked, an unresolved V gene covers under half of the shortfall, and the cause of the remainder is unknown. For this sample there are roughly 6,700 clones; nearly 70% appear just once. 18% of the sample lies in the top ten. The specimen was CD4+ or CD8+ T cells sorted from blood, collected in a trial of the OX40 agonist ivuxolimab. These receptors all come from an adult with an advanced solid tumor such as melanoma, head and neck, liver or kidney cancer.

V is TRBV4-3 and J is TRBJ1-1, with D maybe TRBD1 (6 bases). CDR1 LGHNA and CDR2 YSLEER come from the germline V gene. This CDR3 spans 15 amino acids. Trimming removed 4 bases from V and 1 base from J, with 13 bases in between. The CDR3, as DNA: TGCGCCAGCAGCCCTTGGGGGGGGGCGAACACTGAAGCTTTCTTT. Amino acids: CASSPWGGANTEAFF.

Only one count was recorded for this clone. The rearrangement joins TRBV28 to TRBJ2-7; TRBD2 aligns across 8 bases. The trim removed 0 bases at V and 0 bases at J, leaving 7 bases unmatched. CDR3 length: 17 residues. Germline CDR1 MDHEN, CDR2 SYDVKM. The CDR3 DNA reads TGTGCCAGCAGTTTATGGGGACGGACTAGCTCCTCCTACGAGCAGTACTTC. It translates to CASSLWGRTSSSYEQYF. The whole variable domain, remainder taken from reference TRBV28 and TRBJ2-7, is DVKVTQSSRYLVKRTGEKVFLECVQDMDHENMFWYRQDPGLGLRLIYFSYDVKMKEKGDIPEGYSVSREKKERFSLILESASTNQTSMYLCASSLWGRTSSSYEQYFGPGTRLTVT.

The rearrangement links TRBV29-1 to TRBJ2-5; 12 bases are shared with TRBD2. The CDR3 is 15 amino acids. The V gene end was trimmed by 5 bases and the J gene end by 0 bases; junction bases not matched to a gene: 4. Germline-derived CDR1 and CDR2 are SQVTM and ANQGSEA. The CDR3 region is CSVQGTSGYQETQYF. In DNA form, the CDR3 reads TGCAGCGTTCAGGGGACTAGCGGGTACCAAGAGACCCAGTACTTC. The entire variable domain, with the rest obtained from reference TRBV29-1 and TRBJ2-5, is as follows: SAVISQKPSRDICQRGTSLTIQCQVDSQVTMMFWYRQQPGQSLTLIATANQGSEATYESGFVIDKFPISRPNLTFSTLTVSNMSPEDSSIYLCSVQGTSGYQETQYFGPGTRLLVL.

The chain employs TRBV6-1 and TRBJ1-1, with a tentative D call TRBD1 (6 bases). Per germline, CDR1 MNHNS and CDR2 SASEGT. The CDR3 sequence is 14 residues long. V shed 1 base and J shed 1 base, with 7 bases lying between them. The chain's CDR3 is CASSEGTENTEAFF. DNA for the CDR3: TGTGCCAGCAGTGAAGGGACAGAGAACACTGAAGCTTTCTTT.

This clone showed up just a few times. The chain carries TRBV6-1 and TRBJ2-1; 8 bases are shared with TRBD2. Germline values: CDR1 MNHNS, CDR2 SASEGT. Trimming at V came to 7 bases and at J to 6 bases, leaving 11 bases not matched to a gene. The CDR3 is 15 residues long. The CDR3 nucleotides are TGTGCCAGCACCAAGACTAGCGTCTCTGGCAATGAGCAGTTCTTC. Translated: CASTKTSVSGNEQFF.

The CDR3 region is CASSQDPTYEQYF. The CDR3 DNA reads TGCGCCAGCAGCCAAGATCCGACCTACGAGCAGTACTTC. V and J are TRBV4-3 and TRBJ2-5; D gene unclear. Near its end, the DNA agrees better with TRBJ2-7, so the J call may be wrong. The germline V gene encodes CDR1 LGHNA and CDR2 YSLEER. CDR3 length equals 13 residues.

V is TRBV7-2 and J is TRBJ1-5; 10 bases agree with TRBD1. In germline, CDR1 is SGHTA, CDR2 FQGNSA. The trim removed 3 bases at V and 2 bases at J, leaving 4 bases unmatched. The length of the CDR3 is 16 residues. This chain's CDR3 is CASSFTGTGGNQPQHF. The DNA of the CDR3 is TGTGCCAGCAGCTTCACCGGGACAGGGGGCAATCAGCCCCAGCATTTT.

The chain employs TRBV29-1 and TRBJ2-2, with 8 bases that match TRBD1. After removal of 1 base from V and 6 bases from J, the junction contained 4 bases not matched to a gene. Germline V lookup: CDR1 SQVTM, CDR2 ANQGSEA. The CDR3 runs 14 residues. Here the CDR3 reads CSVEGTGFAGELFF. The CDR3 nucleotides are TGCAGCGTTGAAGGGACAGGGTTTGCCGGGGAGCTGTTTTTT.

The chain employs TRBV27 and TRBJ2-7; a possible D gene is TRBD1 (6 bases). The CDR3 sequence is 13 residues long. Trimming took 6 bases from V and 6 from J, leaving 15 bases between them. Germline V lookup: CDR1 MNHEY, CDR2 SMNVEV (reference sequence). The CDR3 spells CASRLGTGSEQYF. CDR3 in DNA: TGTGCCAGCAGATTGGGAACAGGGTCCGAGCAGTACTTC.

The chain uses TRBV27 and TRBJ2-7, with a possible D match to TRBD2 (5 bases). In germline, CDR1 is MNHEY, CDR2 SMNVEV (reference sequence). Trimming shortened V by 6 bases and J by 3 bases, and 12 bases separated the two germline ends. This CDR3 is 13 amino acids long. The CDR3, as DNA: TGTGCCAGCAGAGGGATGGACTTCTACGAGCAGTACTTC. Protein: CASRGMDFYEQYF.

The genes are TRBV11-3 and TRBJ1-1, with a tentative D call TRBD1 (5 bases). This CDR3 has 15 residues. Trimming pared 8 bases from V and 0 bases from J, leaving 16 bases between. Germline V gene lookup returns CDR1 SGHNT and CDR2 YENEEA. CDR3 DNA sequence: TGTGCCAGCCATCCAAGAAGGGGCGTGAACACTGAAGCTTTCTTT. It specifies CASHPRRGVNTEAFF. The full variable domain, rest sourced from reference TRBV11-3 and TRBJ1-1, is EAGVVQSPRYKIIEKKQPVAFWCNPISGHNTLYWYLQNLGQGPELLIRYENEEAVDDSQLPKDRFSAERLKGVDSTLKIQPAELGDSAVYLCASHPRRGVNTEAFFGQGTRLTVV.

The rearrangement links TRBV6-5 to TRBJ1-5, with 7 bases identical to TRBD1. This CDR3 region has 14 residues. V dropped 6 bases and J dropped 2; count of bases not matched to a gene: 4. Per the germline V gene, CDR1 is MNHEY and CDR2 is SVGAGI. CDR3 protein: CASSSGQGNQPQHF. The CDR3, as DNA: TGTGCCAGCAGCTCAGGACAGGGCAATCAGCCCCAGCATTTT.

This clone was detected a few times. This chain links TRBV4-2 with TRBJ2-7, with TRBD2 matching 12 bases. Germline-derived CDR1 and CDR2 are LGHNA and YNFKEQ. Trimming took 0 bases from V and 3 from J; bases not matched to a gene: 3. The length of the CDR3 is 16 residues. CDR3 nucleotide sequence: TGTGCCAGCAGCCAAGATCCGACTAGCGGGAGCTACGAGCAGTACTTC. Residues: CASSQDPTSGSYEQYF.